The sequence of this T cell receptor (beta chain) was determined in a study of T cell responses to AZD1222 COVID-19 vaccine. Study-wide results and limits: Spike as a whole was targeted by vaccine-associated CD4 TCRs, dominant at 160-218 and 743-854. Seropositive AZD1222 recipients at baseline numbered only five or six. Clonal diversity was possibly underestimated, and the donors were mostly white British, with more females.

Some clones are missing from TCRdb's copy, which holds only in-frame ones; the method was immunoSEQ multiplex PCR. This repertoire shows about 70,000 clones, 90% found once; its top ten account for 2.5% to 4%. A remark on this clone: Its antigen is not known.

Germline V gene data show CDR1 as ENHRY and CDR2 as SYGVKD. CDR3 size: 15 residues. Trimming stripped 10 bases from V and 3 bases from J, with 19 bases between. This clonotype originated in an adult who received the AZD1222 COVID-19 vaccine. This sequence joins TRBV10-3 and TRBJ1-5; possibly TRBD1 for D (5 bases). Sequences were derived from peripheral blood, sampled 28 days after the second AZD1222 dose. The CDR3 region is CATWGAGTDNQPQHF. The CDR3 DNA sequence: TGTGCCACCTGGGGCGCCGGGACGGACAATCAGCCCCAGCATTTT.